The clone carrying this T cell receptor (beta chain) was counted between two and nine times. What it binds is unknown. The entry originates in a study of beta chain features in type 1 diabetes. The study reverse transcribed the entire isolated RNA, so it sequenced expressed TCRB transcripts. The table came from immunoSEQ multiplex PCR; TCRdb's copy has only in-frame clones and leaves some out. The sample holds more than 300,000 clones, over 9.5% seen once. Study-wide results and limits: It was among patients, rather than healthy donors, that naive, central memory and Treg TCRB repertoires appeared more similar. Using cDNA template may skew counts toward highly expressing activated cells.

The germline V gene has CDR1 SGHTA and CDR2 FQGNSA. The V gene lost 1 base and the J gene lost 6 bases, with 6 bases spanning the gap. This CDR3 has 12 amino acids. The chain combines TRBV7-2 with TRBJ1-1; no clear D. The sequenced material came from naive CD4+ T cells from blood. The TCR was taken from a man aged 18-30 years in good health. The CDR3 spells CASSLDGAEAFF. The DNA for the CDR3 is TGTGCCAGCAGCTTAGACGGGGCTGAAGCTTTCTTT.